The rows below give T cell receptor beta chains drawn from one sample of a study of control samples from healthy donors and cancer patients. The repertoire was sequenced with immunoSEQ multiplex PCR; TCRdb's copy has only in-frame clones and lacks some. The sample contains tens of thousands of clones, 85% to 95% of which appear only once. The source material was blood. Every receptor here comes from a young man in good health. Each CDR3 is given with its conserved first and last residue. Fields, in order: D gene, J gene, V gene, clone size, CDR3 DNA, CDR3 protein. A D gene is named only where the DNA matches it firmly. Some rows mark clone size as missing; the rest say once, few, many or name a class of expanded clone.

>.|TRBJ2-7|TRBV12-5|.
TGTGCTAGTGGTTCTGATTCAGGGTATTCCGTATTC
CASGSDSGYSVF
>.|TRBJ2-5|TRBV5-1|.
TGCGCCAGCAGCCCAGGGACCAGCAGCATGGGGACCCAGTACTTC
CASSPGTSSMGTQYF
>TRBD1|TRBJ1-1|TRBV3-1/TRBV3-2|.
TGTGCCAGCAGCCAATTGGACAGGAGCGGAAAAGCTTTCTTT
CASSQLDRSGKAFF
>TRBD2|TRBJ2-2|TRBV19|once
TGTGCCAGTAGGCTAGCGGGAATTCAAACCGGGGAGCTGTTTTTT
CASRLAGIQTGELFF
>TRBD2|TRBJ2-7|TRBV6-5|.
TGTGCCAGCAGCCCCCGGGTAGCGGGTCCCTACGAGCAGTACTTC
CASSPRVAGPYEQYF
>TRBD1|TRBJ2-5|TRBV6-5|.
TGTGCCAGCAGTTCTACAGGGGTAGAGACCCAGTACTTC
CASSSTGVETQYF
>TRBD2|TRBJ2-1|TRBV9|.
TGTGCCAGCAGCGTTAGCGGGAGAAGCTCCTACAATGAGCAGTTCTTC
CASSVSGRSSYNEQFF
>TRBD2|TRBJ2-1|TRBV7-9|.
TGTGCCAGCAGCCTAGCGGGAGTCATGGATGAGCAGTTCTTC
CASSLAGVMDEQFF
>.|TRBJ1-5|TRBV19|.
TGTGCCAGTAGTACGCACAGGGATAGCAATCAGCCCCAGCATTTT
CASSTHRDSNQPQHF
>TRBD1|TRBJ2-5|TRBV19|.
TGTGCCAGTAGTCTACAGGGGAATGGGGAGACCCAGTACTTC
CASSLQGNGETQYF
>.|TRBJ2-7|TRBV11-2|.
TGTGCCAGCAGCTCCCCTCTGTACGAGCAGTACTTC
CASSSPLYEQYF
>.|TRBJ2-1|TRBV11-2|.
TGTGCCAGCAGTCCTGTTACGGGAGCAATTCACAATGAGCAGTTCTTC
CASSPVTGAIHNEQFF
>TRBD1|TRBJ1-2|TRBV7-8|once
TGTGCCAGCAGCCCCGACAGGGTGGAGGGCTACACCTTC
CASSPDRVEGYTF
>.|TRBJ1-1|TRBV25-1|.
TGTGCCAGCAGTGAAAATAGGGGAAAAGCTTTCTTT
CASSENRGKAFF
>.|TRBJ2-6|TRBV28|.
TGTGCCAGCAGTTTCGGGGCCTCATACTCTGGGGCCAACGTCCTGACTTTC
CASSFGASYSGANVLTF
>.|TRBJ2-7|TRBV6-5|.
TGTGCCAGCAGTTACTCGCGGCTAGCTTACGAGCAGTACTTC
CASSYSRLAYEQYF
>.|TRBJ1-1|TRBV27|.
TGTGCCAGCAGTTTATTGGCGTTTAGGGGTGAAGCTTTCTTT
CASSLLAFRGEAFF
>.|TRBJ2-3|TRBV28|.
TGTGCCAGCAGTTTAGGGGCGGGCCGCACAGATACGCAGTATTTT
CASSLGAGRTDTQYF
>TRBD2|TRBJ2-3|TRBV5-1|.
TGCGCCAGCAGCGCCGATCCTAGCGGAGACAGCAGGTGGACGCAGTATTTT
CASSADPSGDSRWTQYF
>TRBD2|TRBJ2-1|TRBV27|.
TGTGCCAGCAGTCAGCGGACTAGCCAAGAATACAATGAGCAGTTCTTC
CASSQRTSQEYNEQFF
>TRBD1|TRBJ1-1|TRBV7-9|.
TGTGCCAGCAACCTAGGGACAGCCCCCAGGGAAGCTTTCTTT
CASNLGTAPREAFF
>TRBD1|TRBJ2-5|TRBV6-5|.
TGTGCCAGCAGTTACTTCGGGACAGGGCACCAAGAGACCCAGTACTTC
CASSYFGTGHQETQYF
>TRBD1|TRBJ2-5|TRBV30|once
TGTGCCTGGAGTGACAGGGGGCCCTTCGAGACCCAGTACTTC
CAWSDRGPFETQYF
>.|TRBJ2-1|TRBV9|.
TGTGCCAGCAGCGTAGGCCAGTTAAGCTCCTACAATGAGCAGTTCTTC
CASSVGQLSSYNEQFF
>.|TRBJ1-3|TRBV19|.
TGTGCCAGTAGTATCTCACAGATCTCTGGAAACACCATATATTTT
CASSISQISGNTIYF
>.|TRBJ1-3|TRBV23-1|.
TGCGCCAGCAGTCAGTATTCTGGAAACACCATATATTTT
CASSQYSGNTIYF
>TRBD1|TRBJ1-2|TRBV9|.
TGTGCCAGCAGCGTAGAGGGACAGCCTAACTATGGCTACACCTTC
CASSVEGQPNYGYTF
>.|TRBJ2-7|TRBV2|.
TGTGCCAGCAGTGAATCCCCAGGATACTACGAGCAGTACTTC
CASSESPGYYEQYF
>.|TRBJ2-5|TRBV2|.
TGTGCCAGCCGGGCAGGGAGAGAGACCCAGTACTTC
CASRAGRETQYF
>.|TRBJ1-1|TRBV27|.
TGTGCCAGCAGTTCCCCGGGGGGAACTGAAGCTTTCTTT
CASSSPGGTEAFF
>TRBD1|TRBJ1-2|TRBV5-1|.
TGCGCCAGCAGCGGGGGACAGGCGAAGAACTATGGCTACACCTTC
CASSGGQAKNYGYTF
>.|TRBJ1-2|TRBV28|.
TGTGCCAGCAGTTTGGCAGGGACCTATGGCTACACCTTC
CASSLAGTYGYTF
>TRBD1|TRBJ1-2|TRBV6-6|.
TGTGCCAGCAGATTGACAGGGGGCTATAGTGGCTACACCTTC
CASRLTGGYSGYTF
>.|TRBJ2-1|TRBV30|once
TGTGCCTGGAGTGCCACTAGCATCGATGAGCAGTTCTTC
CAWSATSIDEQFF